These T cell receptor beta chains were read from a single sample in a study of cytomegalovirus exposure and HLA in healthy donors. The assay was immunoSEQ multiplex PCR, and TCRdb's table has in-frame clones only and misses some. The data show around 190,000 clones, 65% to 90% seen once. Sequenced material: PBMCs. These receptors originate from a woman aged 45-59 years in good health and CMV-seronegative. Each CDR3 is given with its conserved first and last residue. A D gene is named only where the DNA matches it firmly. The listing skips clone size in some rows; elsewhere it reads once, few, many or a size class.

j_call clone_size v_call cdr3_length d_call cdr3_aa cdr3_nt
TRBJ2-5 - TRBV30 14 - CAWRMTDLQETQYF TGTGCCTGGAGGATGACAGACCTTCAAGAGACCCAGTACTTC
TRBJ2-7 - TRBV4-1 14 - CASSQDIGRDEQYF TGCGCCAGCAGCCAAGATATTGGCAGGGACGAGCAGTACTTC
TRBJ2-1 once TRBV6-5 14 - CASSYAREGNEQFF TGTGCCAGCAGTTACGCGAGAGAGGGCAATGAGCAGTTCTTC
TRBJ2-5 - TRBV7-6 18 TRBD2 CASSLVGLAGSEVETQYF TGTGCCAGCAGCTTAGTTGGTCTAGCGGGATCGGAAGTGGAGACCCAGTACTTC
TRBJ2-3 - TRBV6-6 16 TRBD2 CASSLGLAGGGNTQYF TGTGCCAGCAGTTTGGGACTAGCGGGAGGTGGAAATACGCAGTATTTT
TRBJ2-7 - TRBV6-5 15 - CASSYLPTPSYEQYF TGTGCCAGCAGTTACCTACCGACACCTTCCTACGAGCAGTACTTC
TRBJ2-3 - TRBV27 14 - CASSFRRGTDTQYF TGTGCCAGCAGTTTCAGGCGGGGCACAGATACGCAGTATTTT
TRBJ2-7 - TRBV6-5 14 - CASRVTGYYYEQYF TGTGCCAGCAGGGTCACAGGGTATTACTACGAGCAGTACTTC
TRBJ2-2 - TRBV7-3 14 TRBD1 CASSLKTGPGELFF TGTGCCAGCAGCTTAAAGACAGGGCCCGGGGAGCTGTTTTTT
TRBJ2-3 - TRBV7-2 15 TRBD1 CASSATGGLTDTQYF TGTGCCAGCAGCGCGACAGGGGGATTGACAGATACGCAGTATTTT
TRBJ2-3 once TRBV2 15 TRBD2 CASRGLAGGRDTQYF TGTGCCAGCAGGGGACTAGCGGGAGGGCGGGATACGCAGTATTTT
TRBJ2-7 few TRBV27 15 - CASTNRLGGSYEQYF TGTGCCAGCACCAACCGATTGGGGGGCTCCTACGAGCAGTACTTC
TRBJ2-4 once TRBV5-1 17 - CASSLTGQPLAKNIQYF TGCGCCAGCAGCTTGACCGGACAGCCTCTAGCCAAAAACATTCAGTACTTC
TRBJ2-1 - TRBV2 12 - CASSIRGNEQFF TGTGCCAGCAGTATCAGGGGTAATGAGCAGTTCTTC
TRBJ2-3 - TRBV30 16 TRBD1 CAWSVGDRVRTDTQYF TGTGCCTGGAGTGTAGGGGACAGGGTCCGCACAGATACGCAGTATTTT
TRBJ1-2 - TRBV6-5 12 TRBD1 CASSYDRGSYTF TGTGCCAGCAGTTACGACAGGGGCAGCTACACCTTC
TRBJ2-7 - TRBV27 16 TRBD1 CASSFSGQGLSYEQYF TGTGCCAGCAGTTTCTCGGGACAGGGCCTCTCCTATGAGCAGTACTTC
TRBJ1-2 - TRBV29-1 14 - CSVEFGQSTRGYTF TGCAGCGTTGAATTTGGACAGTCCACTAGGGGCTACACCTTC
TRBJ2-5 - TRBV6-1 14 TRBD1 CASRGTVIQETQYF TGTGCCAGCAGGGGGACAGTGATCCAAGAGACCCAGTACTTC
TRBJ2-7 - TRBV19 15 TRBD1 CASSIGGTASYEQYF TGTGCCAGTAGTATAGGAGGGACAGCTTCCTACGAGCAGTACTTC
TRBJ2-3 once TRBV30 14 - CARSAEGLQDTQYF TGTGCCCGCTCGGCGGAGGGGCTCCAGGATACGCAGTATTTT
TRBJ2-7 - TRBV28 14 - CASSLSGTYYEQYF TGTGCCAGCAGTTTGAGTGGGACTTACTACGAGCAGTACTTC
TRBJ2-1 - TRBV5-8 17 - CASQKGTGTRSYNEQFF TGTGCCAGCCAAAAGGGGACCGGGACTCGCTCCTACAATGAGCAGTTCTTC
TRBJ2-7 few TRBV30 14 TRBD2 CAWSKTSYTTEQYF TGTGCCTGGAGTAAGACTAGCTATACTACAGAGCAGTACTTC
TRBJ2-7 - TRBV29-1 13 - CSVVDRTSYEQYF TGCAGCGTTGTTGACAGGACGTCCTACGAGCAGTACTTC
TRBJ2-7 - TRBV5-6 15 TRBD2 CASSQGLAGDREQYF TGTGCCAGCAGCCAGGGACTAGCGGGAGATCGCGAGCAGTACTTC
TRBJ1-4 - TRBV18 13 TRBD1 CASSPGQVEKLFF TGTGCCAGCTCACCCGGACAGGTCGAAAAACTGTTTTTT
TRBJ2-7 - TRBV19 15 TRBD1 CASSRYRGSADEQYF TGTGCCAGTAGCCGATACAGGGGAAGTGCGGACGAGCAGTACTTC
TRBJ1-2 - TRBV29-1 10 - CSVRDGGYTF TGCAGCGTCCGGGATGGAGGCTACACCTTC
TRBJ2-2 - TRBV7-9 15 - CASSFEQVRTGELFF TGTGCCAGCAGCTTTGAACAGGTTCGCACCGGGGAGCTGTTTTTT
TRBJ1-1 - TRBV18 13 TRBD1 CASSKTGGNEAFF TGTGCCAGCTCGAAGACAGGGGGTAATGAAGCTTTCTTT
TRBJ1-1 - TRBV5-4 12 - CASSFWREEAFF TGTGCCAGCAGCTTTTGGAGAGAAGAAGCTTTCTTT
TRBJ2-4 - TRBV2 14 - CASRNRVVKNIQYF TGTGCCAGCAGGAACAGGGTTGTCAAAAACATTCAGTACTTC
TRBJ2-7 - TRBV6-5 13 - CASSYSGLNEQYF TGTGCCAGCAGTTACAGCGGACTAAACGAGCAGTACTTC
TRBJ2-3 - TRBV28 15 - CASSLGGGRGGTQYF TGTGCCAGCAGTTTGGGAGGCGGGCGGGGAGGTACGCAGTATTTT
TRBJ2-7 - TRBV19 15 TRBD2 CASSPAPGGQYEQYF TGTGCCAGTTCCCCAGCTCCGGGAGGTCAATACGAGCAGTACTTC
TRBJ1-2 - TRBV23-1 21 TRBD1 CASSQPDYGTGYEGGWYGYTF TGCGCCAGCAGTCAACCAGACTACGGGACAGGCTATGAGGGGGGATGGTATGGCTACACCTTC
TRBJ1-1 - TRBV6-4 14 - CASSSSGRLSEAFF TGTGCCAGCAGCTCGTCAGGTCGCCTAAGTGAAGCTTTCTTT
TRBJ1-5 - TRBV5-8 16 TRBD1 CASSLRGQYSNQPQHF TGTGCCAGCAGTTTAAGGGGACAGTATAGCAATCAGCCCCAGCATTTT
TRBJ2-1 - TRBV10-2 19 - CASSPADGPGLRTYNEQFF TGCGCCAGCAGCCCGGCCGACGGACCGGGACTTCGGACCTACAATGAGCAGTTCTTC
TRBJ1-5 - TRBV6-1 15 - CASSEGAPSNQPQHF TGTGCCAGCAGTGAAGGGGCTCCGAGCAATCAGCCCCAGCATTTT
TRBJ2-3 - TRBV25-1 16 - CASSRYPPSVPDTQYF TGTGCCAGCAGTCGCTACCCCCCCTCGGTGCCAGATACGCAGTATTTT
TRBJ2-7 - TRBV27 13 - CASGGQGSLEQYF TGTGCCAGCGGGGGACAAGGGTCACTCGAGCAGTACTTC
TRBJ2-3 - TRBV20-1 11 - CSAPVLDTQYF TGCAGTGCCCCCGTCTTAGATACGCAGTATTTT
TRBJ2-7 - TRBV6-5 13 - CASSYSENHEQYF TGTGCCAGCAGTTACTCTGAGAACCACGAGCAGTACTTC
TRBJ2-7 - TRBV25-1 11 - CASGAHYEQYF TGTGCCAGCGGGGCTCACTACGAGCAGTACTTC
TRBJ2-5 - TRBV6-1 14 - CASSELAQQETQYF TGTGCCAGCAGTGAATTAGCCCAACAAGAGACCCAGTACTTC
TRBJ2-1 - TRBV5-1 15 TRBD1 CASSVAGTGYNEQFF TGCGCCAGCAGCGTAGCCGGGACAGGCTACAATGAGCAGTTCTTC
TRBJ2-1 once TRBV7-8 13 - CASKGSSYNEQFF TGTGCCAGCAAAGGGAGCTCCTACAATGAGCAGTTCTTC
TRBJ2-7 - TRBV27 13 TRBD1 CASSGTGAYEQYF TGTGCCAGCAGTGGGACAGGGGCCTACGAGCAGTACTTC
TRBJ2-1 - TRBV11-2 14 - CASSLVASSDEQFF TGTGCCAGCAGCTTAGTTGCTAGCTCGGATGAGCAGTTCTTC
TRBJ2-4 - TRBV2 14 - CASNRGRGSGIQYF TGTGCCAGCAACAGAGGTCGGGGGAGCGGCATTCAGTACTTC
TRBJ2-3 - TRBV2 13 - CASLAPGTDTQYF TGTGCCAGCCTAGCGCCAGGCACAGATACGCAGTATTTT
TRBJ2-1 few TRBV29-1 12 - CSVEDPPNEQFF TGCAGCGTTGAAGATCCCCCGAATGAGCAGTTCTTC
TRBJ2-1 - TRBV7-6 19 TRBD2 CASSSPPPGLAGGRDEQFF TGTGCCAGCAGCTCCCCACCACCGGGACTAGCGGGAGGGCGCGATGAGCAGTTCTTC
TRBJ2-5 - TRBV9 15 - CASSVGQGGQETQYF TGTGCCAGCAGCGTAGGGCAGGGGGGCCAAGAGACCCAGTACTTC
TRBJ2-7 - TRBV18 15 TRBD1 CASSPYAGQGNEQYF TGTGCCAGCTCACCGTACGCGGGACAGGGCAACGAGCAGTACTTC
TRBJ2-3 - TRBV11-2 15 - CASSLGGLDFDTQYF TGTGCCAGCAGCTTAGGCGGGCTAGATTTCGATACGCAGTATTTT
TRBJ1-5 - TRBV28 16 TRBD1 CASSDWGQGAFQPQHF TGTGCCAGCTCTGACTGGGGGCAGGGGGCCTTTCAGCCCCAGCATTTT
TRBJ2-6 - TRBV4-1 17 TRBD2 CASSQGLARSGANVLTF TGCGCCAGCAGCCAGGGACTAGCCCGTTCTGGGGCCAACGTCCTGACTTTC